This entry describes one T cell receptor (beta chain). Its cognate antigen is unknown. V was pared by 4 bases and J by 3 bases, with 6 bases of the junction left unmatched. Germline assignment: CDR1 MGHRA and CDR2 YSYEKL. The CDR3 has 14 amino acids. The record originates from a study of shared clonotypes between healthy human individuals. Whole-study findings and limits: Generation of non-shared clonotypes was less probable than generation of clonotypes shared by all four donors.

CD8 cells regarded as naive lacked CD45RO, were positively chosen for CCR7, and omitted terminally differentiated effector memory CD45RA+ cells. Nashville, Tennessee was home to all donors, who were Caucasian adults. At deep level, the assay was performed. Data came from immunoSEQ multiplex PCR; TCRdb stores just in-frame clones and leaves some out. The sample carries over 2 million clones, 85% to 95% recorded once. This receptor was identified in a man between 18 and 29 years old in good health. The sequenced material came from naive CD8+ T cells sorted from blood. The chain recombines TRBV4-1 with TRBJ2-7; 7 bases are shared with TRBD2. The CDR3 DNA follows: TGCGCCAGCAGCCCCTCCGGGGGGAACTACGAGCAGTACTTC. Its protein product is CASSPSGGNYEQYF.